The 29 T cell receptor beta chains presented below share a single source sample, sequenced in a study of Tregs in tolerant kidney transplant recipients (dated by TCRdb to between 2017 and 2020). Library prep was done by the immunoSEQ multiplex PCR assay. Drawn from immuneACCESS, this table holds only the in-frame rearrangements with V and J called that TCRdb kept. Clones are partly lost; checked studies trace under half to an unresolved V gene and leave the rest unexplained. Within this sample are about 31,000 clones, with approximately 80% of them counted one time only. The top ten constitute approximately 2% of the sample. Antigens of these TCRs are unknown. Material: Tregs from blood cultured with allogeneic cells. These TCRs come from a human donor in good health.

The CDR3 bases are TGTGCCAGCACTAGCGGGAGCGTTTACAATGAGCAGTTCTTC. Its protein is CASTSGSVYNEQFF. The chain carries TRBV7-2 and TRBJ2-1, with 10 positions matching TRBD2. The J segment lost 4 bases and the V segment lost 7 bases, leaving 4 bases of the junction unmatched. The CDR3 is 14 residues long. The germline V gene encodes CDR1 SGHTA and CDR2 FQGNSA.

This sequence joins TRBV9 and TRBJ2-1, with D maybe TRBD2 (5 bases). Germline assignment: CDR1 SGDLS and CDR2 YYNGEE. Trimming cost V 0 bases and J 5 bases, with 9 bases left between them. This CDR3 is built from 14 residues. The CDR3 sequence is CASSVGLANNEQFF. The CDR3 DNA sequence: TGTGCCAGCAGCGTAGGCCTAGCAAACAATGAGCAGTTCTTC.

The V gene is TRBV7-2, the J gene TRBJ1-6; D ambiguous. Germline CDR1 is SGHTA and CDR2 is FQGNSA. Deletions cut 3 bases from V and 7 bases from J, with 4 bases between. The CDR3 loop spans 12 amino acids. CDR3 sequence reads: CASSLRNSPLHF. The CDR3 coding sequence is TGTGCCAGCAGCTTGCGGAATTCACCCCTCCACTTT.

The V gene is TRBV5-3, the J gene TRBJ2-1, with TRBD2 matching over 9 bases. TRBV5-3 is given ORF status, its function remaining uncertain. J was trimmed by 7 bases and V by 0 bases; bases with no gene match: 5. CDR3 length equals 15 residues. The CDR3 reads CARSLVSGRSNEQFF. The CDR3 DNA sequence: TGTGCCAGAAGCTTGGTTAGCGGGAGATCGAATGAGCAGTTCTTC.

By frequency in the sample, this clone is medium-sized. The chain joins TRBV30 to TRBJ1-2; D unclear. This CDR3 is built from 12 residues. Looked up from germline, CDR1 is GTSNPN and CDR2 is SVGIG (reference sequence). The V end was cut by 3 bases, the J end by 8 bases, with 13 bases between. DNA of the CDR3: TGTGCCTGGAGGGGGTGGAGGAAGGGCTACACCTTC. This translates into CAWRGWRKGYTF.

The chain recombines TRBV5-1 with TRBJ2-2; no definite D call. V lost 0 bases and J lost 4, with 10 bases in between. This CDR3 is built from 15 residues. CDR1 is SGHRS, CDR2 YFSETQ, per germline. CDR3 loop: CASSLVGPTTGELFF. For the CDR3, the DNA is TGCGCCAGCAGCTTGGTAGGACCTACCACCGGGGAGCTGTTTTTT.

This sequence joins TRBV5-4 and TRBJ2-5; D might be TRBD1 or TRBD2, each matching 5 bases. V lost 4 bases and J 3 bases, leaving 16 bases between the germline ends. Germline values: CDR1 SGHNT, CDR2 YYREEE (reference sequence). The CDR3 spans 15 residues. The CDR3 is CASSARMRGKETQYF. CDR3 coding DNA: TGTGCCAGCAGCGCCCGGATGAGGGGCAAAGAGACCCAGTACTTC. Filled out from reference TRBV5-4 and TRBJ2-5, the complete variable domain reads ETGVTQSPTHLIKTRGQQVTLRCSSQSGHNTVSWYQQALGQGPQFIFQYYREEENGRGNFPPRFSGLQFPNYSSELNVNALELDDSALYLCASSARMRGKETQYFGPGTRLLVL.

This clone was detected once. The chain links TRBV4-2 to TRBJ2-7; TRBD2 matches 8 bases. Trimming at V came to 1 base and at J to 7 bases, leaving 12 bases not matched to a gene. This CDR3 contains 16 residues. In germline, CDR1 is LGHNA, CDR2 YNFKEQ. CDR3 amino acids: CASSQVTAGATEEQYF. DNA of the CDR3: TGTGCCAGCAGCCAAGTCACAGCGGGGGCTACGGAGGAGCAGTACTTC.

The chain has TRBV7-2 and TRBJ2-7; no clear D. The V end lost 1 base, the J end lost 4 bases, and 14 bases lay between the germline ends. There are 15 residues in the CDR3. The germline gives CDR1 SGHTA, CDR2 FQGNSA. The CDR3 DNA reads TGTGCCAGCAGCTTAGTTCCAGGCGTCGGGTACGAGCAGTACTTC. Translating gives CASSLVPGVGYEQYF.

V gene TRBV9 combines with J gene TRBJ1-1, with 11 bases that match TRBD1. The CDR3 sequence is 16 residues long. In germline, CDR1 is SGDLS, CDR2 YYNGEE. Germline trimming cut 0 bases from V and 3 bases from J; bases unmatched to any gene: 4. The CDR3 is CASSVGTGGIDTEAFF. DNA of the CDR3: TGTGCCAGCAGCGTAGGGACAGGGGGCATCGACACTGAAGCTTTCTTT. The variable domain in full, with the rest retrieved from reference TRBV9 and TRBJ1-1, is DSGVTQTPKHLITATGQRVTLRCSPRSGDLSVYWYQQSLDQGLQFLIQYYNGEERAKGNILERFSAQQFPDLHSELNLSSLELGDSALYFCASSVGTGGIDTEAFFGQGTRLTVV.

This CDR3 is CASSELGETIHGYTF. The CDR3 DNA reads as TGTGCCAGCAGTGAATTGGGCGAGACCATACATGGCTACACCTTC. The rearrangement links TRBV25-1 to TRBJ1-2; no definite D call. Germline V CDR1 and CDR2: MGHDK, SYGVNS. This CDR3 is built from 15 residues. V was pared by 1 base and J by 6 bases, with 15 bases between.

The genes are TRBV19 and TRBJ1-5; 7 nucleotides agree with TRBD1. Per germline, CDR1 LNHDA and CDR2 SQIVND (reference sequence). The CDR3 consists of 13 residues. In DNA, the CDR3 is TGTGCAACAGGAGGGGGCAACAATCAGCCCCAGCATTTT. Translation gives CATGGGNNQPQHF.

Here the CDR3 reads CASSLGGHSVRADEQFF. The CDR3 nucleotides are TGTGCCAGCAGCTTAGGGGGACATTCGGTGAGGGCCGATGAGCAGTTCTTC. The V gene is TRBV11-3, the J gene TRBJ2-1, with a weak D call TRBD1 (6 bases). CDR3 length: 17 residues. Germline V gives CDR1 SGHNT, CDR2 YENEEA. Trimming pared 1 base from V and 8 bases from J, leaving 21 bases between.

With respect to this clone: This specimen includes other DNA sequences encoding the same CDR3. The chain uses TRBV5-1 and TRBJ1-2; D is uncertain. Trimming pared 0 bases from V and 2 bases from J, leaving 5 bases between. The germline CDR1 and CDR2 sequences are SGHRS and YFSETQ. The CDR3 length is 13 residues. The CDR3 loop reads CASSLGQNYGYTF. In DNA, the CDR3 is TGCGCCAGCAGCTTGGGGCAGAACTATGGCTACACCTTC.

The chain links TRBV20-1 to TRBJ1-1; unclear D gene. Germline assignment: CDR1 DFQATT and CDR2 SNEGSKA (reference sequence). The CDR3 is 11 residues long. The ends were cut back, 2 bases at V and 10 bases at J, with 11 bases in the middle. The CDR3 region is CSARKAEGAFF. The CDR3 nucleotides are TGCAGTGCTAGAAAAGCAGAGGGAGCTTTCTTT.

The rearrangement joins TRBV5-4 to TRBJ2-1; D is perhaps TRBD1 (5 bases). CDR1 and CDR2 from the germline V gene are SGHNT and YYREEE (reference sequence). CDR3 length equals 14 residues. With 1 base removed from V and 7 bases from J, the gap between germline ends came to 12 bases. The CDR3 region is CASSLFLGRNEQFF. The CDR3 coding sequence is TGTGCCAGCAGCTTGTTTTTGGGGCGGAATGAGCAGTTCTTC.

The rearrangement joins TRBV4-3 to TRBJ2-7; 11 bases line up with TRBD1. The trim removed 4 bases at V and 6 bases at J, leaving 8 bases unmatched. Germline values: CDR1 LGHNA, CDR2 YSLEER. The CDR3 totals 15 residues. In DNA form, the CDR3 reads TGCGCCAGCAGCCCACAGGACAGGGGGCAGGGCGAGCAGTACTTC. Protein: CASSPQDRGQGEQYF.

The chain has TRBV5-1 and TRBJ2-1, with 10 bases aligning to TRBD1. Trimming cost V 0 bases and J 8 bases; bases outside gene matches: 8. CDR1 is SGHRS, CDR2 YFSETQ, per germline. This CDR3 has 16 residues. CDR3 protein: CASSLVFGTGADEQFF. The CDR3 nucleotides read TGCGCCAGCAGCTTGGTCTTCGGGACAGGGGCTGATGAGCAGTTCTTC.

The chain recombines TRBV6-5 with TRBJ2-4; 7 nucleotides match TRBD1. With 4 bases clipped from V and 6 bases from J, the junction kept 6 bases outside the gene matches. The CDR3 is 14 residues long. Germline V gene sequence: CDR1 MNHEY, CDR2 SVGAGI. This CDR3 reads CASSWTGGGNIQYF. CDR3 nucleotide sequence: TGTGCCAGCAGTTGGACAGGCGGCGGAAACATTCAGTACTTC.

The rearrangement links TRBV27 to TRBJ2-7; weak D call: TRBD2 (6 bases). Germline CDR1 MNHEY, CDR2 SMNVEV (reference sequence). The CDR3 totals 15 residues. The V end lost 0 bases, the J end lost 0 bases, and 9 bases lay between the germline ends. DNA of the CDR3: TGTGCCAGCAGTTTATCGACGGGGGACTCCTACGAGCAGTACTTC. Protein: CASSLSTGDSYEQYF.

The V call is TRBV7-4, the J call TRBJ2-3; D gene uncertain. V was cut by 5 bases and J by 2 bases, with 5 bases left in between. Germline lookup yields CDR1 SGHVT and CDR2 SQSDAQ. The CDR3 has 12 amino acids. The CDR3 region has the DNA TGTGCCAGCAGCCTGGCCACAGATACGCAGTATTTT. It encodes CASSLATDTQYF.

This chain uses TRBV19 with TRBJ1-2, with a tentative D call TRBD1 (6 bases). The CDR3 has 13 amino acids. V was clipped by 9 bases and J by 4 bases, with 15 bases between them. Looked up from germline, CDR1 is LNHDA and CDR2 is SQIVND (reference sequence). The CDR3 loop reads CASETGMGYGYTF. CDR3 bases: TGTGCCAGCGAGACAGGAATGGGCTATGGCTACACCTTC.

The genes are TRBV21-1 and TRBJ2-5. TRBV21-1 corresponds to a pseudogene. The CDR3 has 15 residues. CDR3 sequence: CASSKEDPRRETQYF. The CDR3 coding sequence is TGTGCCAGCAGCAAAGAGGACCCCCGGCGGGAGACCCAGTACTTC.

V usage is TRBV7-9 and J usage is TRBJ2-3, with a possible D match to TRBD2 (6 bases). CDR3 length: 16 amino acids. CDR1 and CDR2 (germline): SEHNR, FQNEAQ (reference sequence). With 1 base removed from V and 2 bases from J, the gap between germline ends came to 13 bases. CDR3 sequence reads: CASSLEASAYTDTQYF. The DNA of the CDR3 is TGTGCCAGCAGCTTAGAAGCTAGCGCTTACACAGATACGCAGTATTTT.

The CDR3 loop reads CSVGRQGGDTEAFF. CDR3 DNA: TGCAGCGTTGGCCGACAGGGTGGGGACACTGAAGCTTTCTTT. This chain links TRBV29-1 with TRBJ1-1, with 7 positions matching TRBD1. This CDR3 comprises 14 residues. Germline V lookup: CDR1 SQVTM, CDR2 ANQGSEA. V lost 4 bases and J lost 3; bases outside the gene matches: 8.

This clone occurred a few times. This chain uses TRBV2 with TRBJ2-2, with TRBD1 matching 8 bases. CDR1 and CDR2 (germline): SNHLY, FYNNEI. Trimming removed 6 bases from V and 2 bases from J; junction bases left unmatched: 5. The CDR3 is 15 amino acids. CDR3 residues: CASRPDRGNTGELFF. The CDR3 DNA is TGTGCCAGCAGACCCGACAGGGGCAACACCGGGGAGCTGTTTTTT.

The chain links TRBV2 to TRBJ2-3; D is perhaps TRBD2 (6 bases). V lost 7 bases to trimming and J lost 2 bases, with 19 bases between them. Germline CDR1 and CDR2: SNHLY and FYNNEI. The CDR3 is 16 residues long. The CDR3 loop reads CASNRIGGILTDTQYF. The CDR3 DNA reads as TGTGCCAGCAATCGCATTGGGGGGATTCTCACAGATACGCAGTATTTT.

The CDR3 region is CASSVLPSTGPQDTQYF. The DNA of the CDR3 is TGTGCCAGCAGTGTATTACCGTCGACAGGGCCGCAGGATACGCAGTATTTT. This chain joins TRBV6-1 and TRBJ2-3; TRBD1 matches 7 bases. The length of the CDR3 is 17 residues. V was pared by 4 bases and J by 6 bases, with 16 bases of the junction left unmatched. Germline CDR1 and CDR2: MNHNS and SASEGT.

Only one count was recorded for this clone. V is TRBV7-9 and J is TRBJ2-5; D call uncertain. The CDR3 covers 16 residues. Germline values: CDR1 SEHNR, CDR2 FQNEAQ (reference sequence). The V and J ends lost 2 bases and 1 base respectively, with 14 bases between them. The CDR3 is CASSLKVWDPQETQYF. Here the CDR3 DNA reads TGTGCCAGCAGCTTAAAAGTCTGGGATCCCCAAGAGACCCAGTACTTC. Full variable domain (outside the CDR3, taken from reference TRBV7-9 and TRBJ2-5): DTGVSQNPRHKITKRGQNVTFRCDPISEHNRLYWYRQTLGQGPEFLTYFQNEAQLEKSRLLSDRFSAERPKGSFSTLEIQRTEQGDSAMYLCASSLKVWDPQETQYFGPGTRLLVL.